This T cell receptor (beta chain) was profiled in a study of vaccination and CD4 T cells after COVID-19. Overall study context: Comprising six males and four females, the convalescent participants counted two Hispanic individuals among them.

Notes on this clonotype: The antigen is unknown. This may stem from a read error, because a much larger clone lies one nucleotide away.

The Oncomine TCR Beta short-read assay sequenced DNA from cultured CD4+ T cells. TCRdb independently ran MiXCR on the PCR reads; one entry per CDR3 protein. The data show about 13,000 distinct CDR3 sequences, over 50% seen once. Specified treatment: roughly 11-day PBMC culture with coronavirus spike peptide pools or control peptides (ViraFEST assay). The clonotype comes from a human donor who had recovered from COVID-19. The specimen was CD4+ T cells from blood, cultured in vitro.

The CDR3 sequence: CATSDSRTGYVSGANILTF. The CDR3 DNA reads TGTGCCACCAGTGATTCCCGGACAGGCTACGTTTCTGGGGCCAACATCCTGACTTTC. The chain is built from TRBV24-1 and TRBJ2-6; TRBD1 matches 7 bases. Germline loops: CDR1 KGHDR, CDR2 SFDVKD. CDR3 length: 19 amino acids.